This is a list of T cell receptor beta chains from one sample in a study of T cell repertoires in cytomegalovirus infection. Using its own MiXCR run on the reads, TCRdb lists one record per CDR3 protein. This repertoire shows 700,000 to 850,000 distinct CDR3 sequences, 30% to 35% found once; its top ten account for under 15%. These receptors' antigens are unknown. Material: cultured CD8+ T cells from PBMCs, obtained from culture after CMV antigen stimulation. The receptors come from a human donor in good health (CMV status not recorded). Some clones in this sample may be carry-over from other donors' samples. Both conserved end residues are part of each CDR3. D genes are given only for firm matches. Size tells how often a clone was seen (once, few, many) or the class of an expanded clone, and some rows leave it out.

>TRBV7-9|TRBJ1-2|NA|NA
CASSLGQGIDTF
TGTGCCAGCAGCTTAGGCCAGGGAATAGACACCTTC
>TRBV6-2/TRBV6-3|TRBJ1-4|NA|NA
CASSYSTLELFF
TGTGCCAGCAGTTACTCGACATTAGAACTGTTTTTT
>TRBV7-9|TRBJ2-3|few|TRBD2
CASSPRTSGVQDTQYF
TGTGCCAGCAGCCCCCGGACTAGCGGGGTCCAAGATACGCAGTATTTT
>TRBV6-6|TRBJ1-1|few|NA
CASSYSLGAEAFF
TGTGCCAGCAGTTACTCTTTGGGGGCTGAAGCTTTCTTT
>TRBV6-5|TRBJ2-1|few|NA
CASSYSALARSSYNEQFF
TGTGCCAGCAGTTACTCAGCTCTAGCGCGAAGCTCCTACAATGAGCAGTTCTTC
>TRBV9|TRBJ2-1|few|NA
CASSVLDNEQFF
TGTGCCAGCAGCGTATTGGACAATGAGCAGTTCTTC
>TRBV7-9|TRBJ1-5|many|TRBD1
CASSPRQGGQPQHF
TGTGCCAGCAGCCCCCGACAGGGAGGTCAGCCCCAGCATTTT
>TRBV4-1|TRBJ1-5|few|NA
CASSQEGSSNQPQHF
TGCGCCAGCAGCCAAGAAGGGTCCAGCAATCAGCCCCAGCATTTT
>TRBV28|TRBJ1-4|NA|NA
CASSFWGTNEKLFF
TGTGCCAGCAGTTTTTGGGGTACTAATGAAAAACTGTTTTTT
>TRBV15|TRBJ1-1|NA|NA
CATSMGGPDTEAFF
TGTGCCACCAGCATGGGGGGCCCTGACACTGAAGCTTTCTTT
>TRBV19|TRBJ2-7|few|TRBD1
CASRTGGTTGEQYF
TGTGCCAGTCGGACAGGGGGCACAACCGGCGAGCAGTACTTC
>TRBV19|TRBJ1-5|few|NA
CASQLGRQPQHF
TGTGCCAGCCAACTGGGGAGGCAGCCCCAGCATTTT
>TRBV2|TRBJ1-1|few|TRBD1
CASSKNRQGINTEAFF
TGTGCCAGCAGTAAAAACCGACAGGGGATAAACACTGAAGCTTTCTTT
>TRBV11-2|TRBJ1-5|many|NA
CASLGGRGNQPQHF
TGTGCCAGCCTCGGAGGGCGCGGGAATCAGCCCCAGCATTTT
>TRBV10-3|TRBJ1-5|few|TRBD1
CAISGQGDQPQHF
TGTGCCATCAGTGGCCAGGGGGATCAGCCCCAGCATTTT
>TRBV2|TRBJ1-1|NA|NA
CASTRTRDKNTEAFF
TGTGCCAGTACTAGGACCCGGGACAAGAACACTGAAGCTTTCTTT
>TRBV7-6|TRBJ2-5|few|NA
CASSLYGVVETQYF
TGTGCCAGCAGCTTATACGGGGTCGTGGAGACCCAGTACTTC
>TRBV19|TRBJ1-3|NA|NA
CASSIPGNGNTIYF
TGTGCCAGTAGTATCCCAGGGAATGGAAACACCATATATTTT
>TRBV4-2|TRBJ2-1|NA|TRBD2
CASSQLAGVDNEQFF
TGTGCCAGCAGCCAACTAGCGGGGGTCGACAATGAGCAGTTCTTC
>TRBV12-3/TRBV12-4|TRBJ2-3|few|TRBD1
CASSLTGDPTDTQYF
TGTGCCAGCAGTTTAACAGGGGATCCCACAGATACGCAGTATTTT
>TRBV7-9|TRBJ2-3|few|NA
CASSFGTWRDPTDTQYF
TGTGCCAGCAGCTTCGGTACGTGGCGGGACCCGACAGATACGCAGTATTTT
>TRBV20-1|TRBJ1-5|many|NA
CSGLASRPQHF
TGCAGTGGTTTGGCTTCACGGCCCCAGCATTTT
>TRBV12-3/TRBV12-4|TRBJ2-5|many|NA
CASSRGTYQETQYF
TGTGCCAGCAGCCGTGGGACCTACCAAGAGACCCAGTACTTC
>TRBV12-3/TRBV12-4|TRBJ2-1|few|NA
CASSHSSPLIF
TGTGCCAGCAGCCACTCGTCACCTCTAATCTTC
>TRBV27|TRBJ2-3|few|TRBD1
CASSYRGRADTQYF
TGTGCCAGCAGTTACAGGGGAAGGGCAGATACGCAGTATTTT
>TRBV4-3|TRBJ1-4|NA|TRBD1
CANSLLPRPTGDEKLFF
TGCGCCAACAGCCTCCTCCCGAGGCCCACAGGGGACGAAAAACTGTTTTTT
>TRBV2|TRBJ1-6|NA|NA
CASSEAGYGGNSPLHF
TGTGCCAGCAGTGAAGCGGGTTACGGTGGTAATTCACCCCTCCACTTT